The text below deals with one T cell receptor (beta chain). Cohort assignment relied on participant-reported clinical history. This entry comes from a study of blood T cell repertoires in COVID-19. Turning to the study itself: Some COVID-19 samples were acute and others convalescent; all came from the United States, Italy and Spain. Sources were T cells, B-cell-depleted T cells, or PBMCs; the material itself was cDNA or gDNA.

The CDR3 contains 14 residues. Trimming cost V 3 bases and J 1 base, with 8 bases left between them. Germline loops: CDR1 SGHRS, CDR2 YFSETQ. Per the authors' pipeline: Reference gene primer amplification gave estimated nucleated cell counts. Libraries were prepared by immunoSEQ multiplex PCR; TCRdb keeps only in-frame clonotypes and omits some of them. V, J and clone size derive from that table, while D and trimming were established from the DNA sequence. The sample includes fewer than 350,000 clones, approximately 90% of them seen just once. What was sequenced was PBMCs or T cells enriched from blood (not recorded which). The rearrangement joins TRBV5-1 to TRBJ1-3, with D hard to call. The receptor was isolated from a woman in her thirties or forties with acute COVID-19. The CDR3 protein is CASSSGISGNTIYF. CDR3 DNA sequence: TGCGCCAGCAGCTCCGGGATTTCTGGAAACACCATATATTTT. Based on the CDR3 plus reference TRBV5-1 and TRBJ1-3, the full variable domain is KAGVTQTPRYLIKTRGQQVTLSCSPISGHRSVSWYQQTPGQGLQFLFEYFSETQRNKGNFPGRFSGRQFSNSRSEMNVSTLELGDSALYLCASSSGISGNTIYFGEGSWLTVV.